The clone carrying this TCR beta chain was observed a few times. The study recruited people aged roughly 18 to 95 years across about 25 US areas. The entry originates in a study of blood T cell repertoires in COVID-19. Study-wide context: The samples span acute and convalescent COVID-19 from the United States, Italy and Spain.

Per the study methods: By means of reference gene primer amplification, nucleated cell counts were estimated. TCRdb keeps only in-frame clones here, not all; method: immunoSEQ multiplex PCR. The DNA was the basis for D and trimming; V, J and clone size are from that table. The sample includes roughly 200,000 clones, 85% of them seen just once. The CDR3 sequence is 15 residues long. Germline V lookup: CDR1 PRHDT, CDR2 FYEKMQ (reference sequence). V was trimmed by 1 base and J by 0 bases, leaving 7 bases between them. The rearrangement links TRBV13 to TRBJ1-3; D call uncertain. Sequencing was performed on PBMCs or T cells enriched from blood (not recorded which). The sequence derives from a man in his forties or fifties who had recovered from COVID-19. This CDR3 is CASSLDGFSGNTIYF. DNA of the CDR3: TGTGCCAGCAGCTTAGACGGGTTCTCTGGAAACACCATATATTTT. Based on the CDR3 plus reference TRBV13 and TRBJ1-3, the full variable domain is AAGVIQSPRHLIKEKRETATLKCYPIPRHDTVYWYQQGPGQDPQFLISFYEKMQSDKGSIPDRFSAQQFSDYHSELNMSSLELGDSALYFCASSLDGFSGNTIYFGEGSWLTVV.